Shown below are 23 T cell receptor beta chains from a single sample sequenced in a study of blood T cell repertoires in COVID-19. The table came from immunoSEQ multiplex PCR; TCRdb's copy has only in-frame clones and leaves some out. The sample includes about 280,000 clones, 91% of them seen just once. Sequenced material: PBMCs or T cells enriched from blood (not recorded which). The source of these receptors is a man aged 40-49 years who had been exposed to COVID-19.

The chain combines TRBV2 with TRBJ2-3; weak D call: TRBD2 (7 bases). The CDR3 loop spans 16 amino acids. The ends were cut back, 6 bases at V and 0 bases at J, with 16 bases in the middle. CDR1 is SNHLY and CDR2 is FYNNEI in the germline V gene. The DNA of the CDR3 is TGTGCCAGCAGACCCACGGGGGGCGGTAGCACAGATACGCAGTATTTT. Its translation: CASRPTGGGSTDTQYF.

The CDR3 coding sequence is TGTGCCAGCAGTTTGGCCGGAAGGGGACACATGAACACTGAAGCTTTCTTT. Protein product: CASSLAGRGHMNTEAFF. This rearrangement joins TRBV27 to TRBJ1-1; TRBD1 might be the D (6 bases). Looked up from germline, CDR1 is MNHEY and CDR2 is SMNVEV (reference sequence). This CDR3 is 17 amino acids long. V lost 3 bases, J lost 0 bases, and 17 bases lay in between.

The J gene is TRBJ1-5, the V gene TRBV7-2; the D is unclear. Trimming removed 1 base from V and 0 bases from J, with 7 bases in between. The germline gives CDR1 SGHTA, CDR2 FQGNSA. The CDR3 contains 15 residues. Here the CDR3 reads CASSLGRPSNQPQHF. Written as DNA, the CDR3 is TGTGCCAGCAGCTTAGGGAGGCCTAGCAATCAGCCCCAGCATTTT. The full variable domain, completed using reference TRBV7-2 and TRBJ1-5, is GAGVSQSPSNKVTEKGKDVELRCDPISGHTALYWYRQSLGQGLEFLIYFQGNSAPDKSGLPSDRFSAERTGGSVSTLTIQRTQQEDSAVYLCASSLGRPSNQPQHFGDGTRLSIL.

The chain employs TRBV7-9 and TRBJ2-5; D may be TRBD1 (5 bases). The germline V and J ends were trimmed by 0 bases and 5 bases, with 19 bases remaining between them. The CDR3 is 17 amino acids. Germline CDR1 is SEHNR and CDR2 is FQNEAQ (reference sequence). CDR3 protein: CASSLAGRGEEKETQYF. The CDR3 nucleotides read TGTGCCAGCAGCTTAGCGGGAAGGGGCGAGGAGAAGGAGACCCAGTACTTC.

This chain connects TRBV4-3 to TRBJ2-1; 8 bases align to TRBD2. Germline CDR1 is LGHNA and CDR2 is YSLEER. The CDR3 has 16 residues. The J segment lost 9 bases and the V segment lost 0 bases, leaving 10 bases of the junction unmatched. For the CDR3, the DNA is TGCGCCAGCAGCCAAGATCGTACGGGAGGGCCGGGTGAGCAGTTCTTC. Translating it yields CASSQDRTGGPGEQFF.

The chain couples TRBV11-2 to TRBJ1-4, with D uncertain. Germline V gives CDR1 SGHAT, CDR2 FQNNGV. The CDR3 length is 14 residues. The V and J ends lost 1 base and 5 bases respectively, with 8 bases between them. The CDR3 protein is CASSLVGGNEKLFF. CDR3 coding DNA: TGTGCCAGCAGCTTAGTGGGCGGGAATGAAAAACTGTTTTTT.

The CDR3 is CASTPLAGGFYEQYF. CDR3 in DNA: TGTGCCAGCACCCCCCTAGCAGGGGGCTTCTACGAGCAGTACTTC. The genes are TRBV2 and TRBJ2-7, with 8 bases fitting TRBD1. This CDR3 spans 15 amino acids. Germline CDR1 SNHLY, CDR2 FYNNEI. V gave up 7 bases and J gave up 3 bases; unmatched junction bases: 11.

The chain joins TRBV27 to TRBJ1-5; TRBD1 matches at 12 bases. Per germline, CDR1 MNHEY and CDR2 SMNVEV (reference sequence). The CDR3 totals 15 residues. The V segment lost 4 bases and the J segment 7 bases; nucleotides outside the gene matches: 5. The CDR3 DNA is TGTGCCAGCAGTTCGGGGACAGGGGGCGTCCAGCCCCAGCATTTT. Amino acid sequence: CASSSGTGGVQPQHF.

The chain carries TRBV10-3 and TRBJ1-1; no definite D call. The CDR3 has 15 amino acids. CDR1 and CDR2 (germline): ENHRY, SYGVKD. Trimming cost V 6 bases and J 1 base, with 15 bases left between them. This CDR3 is CAIRGSREGNTEAFF. The CDR3 DNA follows: TGTGCCATCAGGGGGTCACGGGAGGGGAACACTGAAGCTTTCTTT.

CDR3 in amino acids: CASSLGEASEQYF. The CDR3 coding sequence is TGTGCCAGCAGCTTAGGCGAGGCAAGTGAGCAGTACTTC. This rearrangement joins TRBV11-1 to TRBJ2-7; no clear D. This CDR3 has 13 amino acids. V dropped 1 base and J dropped 7 bases, with 11 bases sitting between them. The germline CDR1 and CDR2 sequences are SGHAT and FQDESV (reference sequence).

The chain couples TRBV10-1 to TRBJ2-2; no clear D. The germline gives CDR1 WNHNN, CDR2 SYGVQD (reference sequence). Trimming pared 10 bases from V and 4 bases from J, leaving 13 bases between. CDR3 length: 13 amino acids. In nucleotides, the CDR3 is TGCGCCACTGCAGTGGCCGTCACCGGGGAGCTGTTTTTT. Its protein is CATAVAVTGELFF.

The V call is TRBV4-2, the J call TRBJ2-1, with TRBD2 identical over 10 bases. CDR1 is LGHNA, CDR2 YNFKEQ, per germline. This CDR3 is 20 amino acids long. V was pared by 3 bases and J by 1 base, with 15 bases of the junction left unmatched. The CDR3 nucleotides are TGTGCCAGCAGCCACTACTTCGGGCTAGCGGGAGAAGGGTCCTACAATGAGCAGTTCTTC. It is translated as CASSHYFGLAGEGSYNEQFF.

This chain connects TRBV5-1 to TRBJ2-2; 7 bases are shared with TRBD1. The CDR3 sequence is 15 residues long. Germline lookup yields CDR1 SGHRS and CDR2 YFSETQ. J lost 1 base, V lost 4 bases, and 4 bases had no gene match. CDR3 loop: CASSVWTGNTGELFF. CDR3 nucleotide sequence: TGCGCCAGCAGCGTATGGACAGGGAACACCGGGGAGCTGTTTTTT. Full variable domain (remainder filled in from reference TRBV5-1 and TRBJ2-2): KAGVTQTPRYLIKTRGQQVTLSCSPISGHRSVSWYQQTPGQGLQFLFEYFSETQRNKGNFPGRFSGRQFSNSRSEMNVSTLELGDSALYLCASSVWTGNTGELFFGEGSRLTVL.

The chain employs TRBV10-3 and TRBJ1-1; D possibly corresponds to TRBD1 (5 bases). The V gene's germline CDR1 is ENHRY and CDR2 SYGVKD. Trimming took 7 bases from V and 0 from J, leaving 9 bases between them. The CDR3 extends over 13 amino acids. The CDR3 here is CAIKQGLNTEAFF. The CDR3 DNA is TGTGCCATCAAGCAGGGATTGAACACTGAAGCTTTCTTT.

The chain is built from TRBV24-1 and TRBJ2-1; a possible D gene is TRBD1 (6 bases). The CDR3 loop spans 14 amino acids. V dropped 7 bases and J dropped 12 bases, with 21 bases sitting between them. Germline CDR1 and CDR2: KGHDR and SFDVKD. The CDR3 sequence: CATSLNPGDEGQFF. The CDR3 DNA reads TGTGCCACCAGCTTAAACCCAGGGGATGAAGGGCAGTTCTTC.

This clone was counted once. The chain joins TRBV30 to TRBJ2-7; D might be TRBD1 (6 bases). V shed 0 bases and J shed 9 bases, with 15 bases lying between them. Per the germline V gene, CDR1 is GTSNPN and CDR2 is SVGIG (reference sequence). The CDR3 totals 13 residues. The DNA for the CDR3 is TGTGCCTGGAGTGTATTTGGGACACGGGGGCAGTACTTC. Its protein is CAWSVFGTRGQYF.

This clone was seen only once. V gene TRBV11-3 combines with J gene TRBJ1-2, with D possibly TRBD1 on 5 matching bases. The V end was cut by 1 base, the J end by 1 base, with 13 bases between. There are 16 residues in the CDR3. Germline V gene data show CDR1 as SGHNT and CDR2 as YENEEA. This CDR3 reads CASSLGGTGGNYGYTF. CDR3 sequence (DNA): TGTGCCAGCAGCTTAGGTGGGACTGGGGGTAACTATGGCTACACCTTC.

The J gene is TRBJ1-5, the V gene TRBV15, with a weak D call TRBD1 (6 bases). The CDR3 totals 14 residues. Trimming left V 3 bases short and J 4 bases short, with 10 bases between. Per germline, CDR1 LNHNV and CDR2 YYDKDF (reference sequence). DNA for the CDR3: TGTGCCACCAGCAGCAACAGGGCAAATCAGCCCCAGCATTTT. Translation gives CATSSNRANQPQHF. Full variable domain (missing parts from reference TRBV15 and TRBJ1-5): DAMVIQNPRYQVTQFGKPVTLSCSQTLNHNVMYWYQQKSSQAPKLLFHYYDKDFNNEADTPDNFQSRRPNTSFCFLDIRSPGLGDTAMYLCATSSNRANQPQHFGDGTRLSIL.

The chain has TRBV4-2 and TRBJ2-7; 8 bases are shared with TRBD2. This CDR3 spans 16 amino acids. CDR1 LGHNA and CDR2 YNFKEQ come from the germline V gene. J was trimmed by 6 bases and V by 0 bases; bases with no gene match: 10. The CDR3 region is CASSQEATAGVPEQYF. The DNA for the CDR3 is TGTGCCAGCAGCCAAGAGGCGACAGCGGGAGTTCCCGAGCAGTACTTC.

The chain couples TRBV25-1 to TRBJ1-1, with D unresolved. Germline V gives CDR1 MGHDK, CDR2 SYGVNS. Trimming shortened V by 0 bases and J by 4 bases, and 6 bases separated the two germline ends. CDR3 length: 13 residues. CDR3 in amino acids: CASSEYIGTEAFF. The CDR3 DNA reads TGTGCCAGCAGTGAATATATCGGCACTGAAGCTTTCTTT.

J is TRBJ2-3 and V is TRBV4-3; 15 nucleotides line up with TRBD2. J was trimmed by 6 bases and V by 3 bases; bases with no gene match: 1. The V gene's germline CDR1 is LGHNA and CDR2 YSLEER. The CDR3 spans 15 residues. The CDR3 sequence: CASSHGLAGGDTQYF. The CDR3 coding sequence is TGCGCCAGCAGCCACGGACTAGCGGGAGGGGATACGCAGTATTTT.

CDR3 sequence: CASSEVGQSISGNTIYF. The CDR3 DNA reads as TGTGCCAGCAGTGAAGTGGGACAGAGCATCTCTGGAAACACCATATATTTT. This rearrangement joins TRBV2 to TRBJ1-3; 7 bases map to TRBD1. The V segment lost 1 base and the J segment 0 bases; nucleotides outside the gene matches: 6. The CDR3 covers 17 residues. Germline V CDR1 and CDR2: SNHLY, FYNNEI.

Here the CDR3 DNA reads TGTGCCAGCAGCCCGAGAAGCGGGTCGAACACCGGGGAGCTGTTTTTT. Translated: CASSPRSGSNTGELFF. V gene TRBV5-6 combines with J gene TRBJ2-2, with D possibly TRBD2 on 6 matching bases. Trimming left V 4 bases short and J 0 bases short, with 13 bases between. Looked up from germline, CDR1 is SGHDT and CDR2 is YYEEEE. The CDR3 spans 16 residues.